This T cell receptor (beta chain) was observed in a study of blood T cell repertoires in COVID-19 (dated by TCRdb to the early 2020s). General notes on the study: Samples from collaborators originated in the United States, Italy and Spain and spanned both the acute and convalescent phases of COVID-19. The material from the prospective study consisted of cDNA or gDNA derived from T cells, B-cell-depleted T cells, or PBMCs. The dataset comprised deeply sampled blood TCRbeta repertoires from subjects exposed to, actively infected with, or recovered from COVID-19. The repertoires were released in a freely available public database intended as a resource for research on the immune response to SARS-CoV-2. The samples were drawn from the first 160 participants of the ongoing ImmuneRACE study and from some 1,300 subjects provided by 6 global collaborators. A de-identified subject ID, COVID-19 status, age in years and sex were almost always included in the sample metadata. HLA class I and class II types, where available, came from metadata supplied by the sample provider rather than from assay-based typing.

Trimming costs V 4 bases and J 1 base, and their ends lie 12 bases apart. From the germline V gene (reference sequence), CDR1 is LNHDA and CDR2 is SQIVND. Taken from cysteine to phenylalanine, the CDR3 has 15 residues. The DNA shown is the 45-base CDR3, in frame from base 1. This clone was recorded once. Its antigen is not yet known. One base away there is no much larger clone; base qualities are not given. The collaborating institutions used their own protocols to collect whole blood in K2EDTA tubes. For TCRbeta analysis, collaborators shipped samples as frozen whole blood, isolated PBMCs, or DNA extracted from either of those sample types. Summary of the overall study and its limitations: The amount of clinical and demographic metadata varied by source and participant and was provided uncurated.

TCRbeta CDR3 regions were amplified from genomic DNA using the immunoSEQ Assay, a bias-controlled multiplex PCR. Processing in the source paper ran as follows. The number of nucleated cells in each sample was estimated by amplification of reference gene primers within the assay. To quantify the absolute abundance of each unique TCRbeta CDR3 rearrangement, sequence reads were collapsed and filtered. For each sample, productive Simpson clonality was calculated as the square root of Simpson's diversity index over productive rearrangements. What TCRdb holds here is the immuneACCESS table cut down to in-frame rearrangements. Part of the clones is not present; checked against another copy, under half of the missing clones reflect an unresolved V gene, and the others are unexplained. V, J and clone size are those of that table, while D and trimming were read from the DNA. The sample yields around 27,000 clones; roughly 94% were counted once. The ten largest make up about 4% of the sample.

This receptor was obtained from a human donor with active COVID-19. The donor label of this sample is uncertain. The chain couples TRBV19 to TRBJ2-3; matching of 6 bases hints at TRBD1 as the D gene. The material sequenced was peripheral blood. The CDR3 protein sequence reads: CASSTTGTRTDTQYF. In nucleotides, the sequence is TGTGCCAGTAGTACGACAGGAACCCGCACAGATACGCAGTATTTT.